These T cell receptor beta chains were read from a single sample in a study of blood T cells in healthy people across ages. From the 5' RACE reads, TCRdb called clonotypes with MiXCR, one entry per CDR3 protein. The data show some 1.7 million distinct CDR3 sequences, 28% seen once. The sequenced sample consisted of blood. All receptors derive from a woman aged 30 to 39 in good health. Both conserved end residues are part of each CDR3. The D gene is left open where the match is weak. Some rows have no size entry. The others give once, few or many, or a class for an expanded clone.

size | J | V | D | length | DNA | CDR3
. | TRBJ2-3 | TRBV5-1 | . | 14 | TGCGCCAGCAGCTTGGACATCGCCGGAGATACGCAGTATTTT | CASSLDIAGDTQYF
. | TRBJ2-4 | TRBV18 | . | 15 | TGTGCCAGCTCACCCAGAGAGGGGAGTGTAAACATTCAGTACTTC | CASSPREGSVNIQYF
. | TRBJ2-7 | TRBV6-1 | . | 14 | TGTGCCAGCAGTGAAGGGTTGGGGAGGTACGAGCAGTACTTC | CASSEGLGRYEQYF
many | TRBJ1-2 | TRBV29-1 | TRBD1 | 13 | TGCAGCGTCGGGACAGGGAACAACTATGGCTACACCTTC | CSVGTGNNYGYTF
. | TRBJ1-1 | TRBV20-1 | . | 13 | TGCGCCTTGAGGAGCATAATGAACACTGAAGCTTTCTTT | CALRSIMNTEAFF
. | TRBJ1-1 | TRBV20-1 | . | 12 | TGCAGTGCCGCTGGGACACGGACTGAAGCTTTCTTT | CSAAGTRTEAFF
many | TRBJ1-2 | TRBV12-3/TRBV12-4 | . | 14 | TGTGCCAGCAGTTCCGACTCTACGGGCTATGGCTACACCTTC | CASSSDSTGYGYTF
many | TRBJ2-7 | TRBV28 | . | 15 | TGTGCCAGCAGTCCTACTGCCGACAGGTCCTACGAGCAGTACTTC | CASSPTADRSYEQYF
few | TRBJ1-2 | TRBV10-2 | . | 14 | TGCGCCAGCAGTGAGGCCCCGGGGACGACGGGCTACACCTTC | CASSEAPGTTGYTF
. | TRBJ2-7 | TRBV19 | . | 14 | TGTGCTACATCCCAAGGAGGGAACCTCTACGAGCAGTACTTC | CATSQGGNLYEQYF
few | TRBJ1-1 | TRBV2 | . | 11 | TGTGCCAGCAGGGAGGAGATTGAAGCTTTCTTT | CASREEIEAFF
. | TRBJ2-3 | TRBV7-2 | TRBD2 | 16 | TGTGCCAGCAGCATGCTAGCGGGGGGGCTCACAGATACGCAGTATTTT | CASSMLAGGLTDTQYF
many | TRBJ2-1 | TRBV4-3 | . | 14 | TGCGCCAGCAGCCAGGAGGGGGTTCACAATGAGCAGTTCTTC | CASSQEGVHNEQFF
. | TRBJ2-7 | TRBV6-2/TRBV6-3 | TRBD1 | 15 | TGTGCCAGCAGTTACGCAGGGGGCGAAGTCTACGAGCAGTACTTC | CASSYAGGEVYEQYF
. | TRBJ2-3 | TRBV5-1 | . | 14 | TGCGCCAGCAGCCCGCAGGGGTGGGGAGATACGCAGTATTTT | CASSPQGWGDTQYF
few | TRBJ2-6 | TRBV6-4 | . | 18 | TGTGCCAGCAGTTCGACAGGAATTAAGAGCTCTGGGGCCAACGTCCTGACTTTC | CASSSTGIKSSGANVLTF
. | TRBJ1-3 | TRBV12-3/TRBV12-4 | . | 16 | TGTGCCAGCACCCTGGGGGTGTCCGACTCTGGAAACACCATATATTTT | CASTLGVSDSGNTIYF
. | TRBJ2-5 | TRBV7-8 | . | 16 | TGTGCCAGCAGCTTACTGGATCCAGTCCCCCAAGAGACCCAGTACTTC | CASSLLDPVPQETQYF
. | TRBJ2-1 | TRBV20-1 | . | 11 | TGCAGTGCGCTCCGAAGCCCTGAGCAGTTCTTC | CSALRSPEQFF
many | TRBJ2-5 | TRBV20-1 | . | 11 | TGCAGTGCTAGTTTGAGGGAGACCCAGTACTTC | CSASLRETQYF
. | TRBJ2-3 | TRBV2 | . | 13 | TGTGCCAGCAGCGCCTTCCGGGCAGATACGCAGTATTTT | CASSAFRADTQYF
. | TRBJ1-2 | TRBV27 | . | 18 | TGTGCCAGCAGACCAGACCCGAGGGTACGGCAAATAAACTATGGCTACACCTTC | CASRPDPRVRQINYGYTF
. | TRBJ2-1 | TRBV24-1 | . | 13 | TGTGCCACCAGTGACACGGGGCTCAATGAGCAGTTCTTC | CATSDTGLNEQFF
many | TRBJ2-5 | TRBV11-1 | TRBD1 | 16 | TGTGCCAGCAGCTCTCACGGGACAGGGATTCAAGAGACCCAGTACTTC | CASSSHGTGIQETQYF
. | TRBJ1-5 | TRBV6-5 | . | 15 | TGTGCCAGCAGTCCTTCGGAGGGGGGCAATCAGCCCCAGCATTTT | CASSPSEGGNQPQHF
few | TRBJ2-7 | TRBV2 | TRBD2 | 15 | TGTGCCAGCATGGGGAGCGGGGGCTCCTACAATGAGCAGTACTTC | CASMGSGGSYNEQYF
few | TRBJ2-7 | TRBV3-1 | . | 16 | TGTGCCAGCAGCTACGGACCTAGCACTAGGGAAGACGAGCAGTACTTC | CASSYGPSTREDEQYF
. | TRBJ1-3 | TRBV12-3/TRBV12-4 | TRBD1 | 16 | TGTGCCAGCAGATCCGGGACAGGGCGATCTGGAAACACCATATATTTT | CASRSGTGRSGNTIYF
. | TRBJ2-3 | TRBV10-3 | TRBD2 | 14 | TGTGCCACCCAACGGACTAGCGGCACAGATACGCAGTATTTT | CATQRTSGTDTQYF
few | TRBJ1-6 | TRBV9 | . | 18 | TGTGCCAGCAGCGTAGAACAAGGGCTGAGCGCCTATAATTCACCCCTCCACTTT | CASSVEQGLSAYNSPLHF
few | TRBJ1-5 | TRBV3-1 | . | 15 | TGTGCCAGCAGCCAATGGGGGGGGGGTTTGCAGCCCCAGCATTTT | CASSQWGGGLQPQHF
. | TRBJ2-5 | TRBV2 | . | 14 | TGTGCCAGCAAGGATGGGACAGCGGCGGGAGAGCAGTACTTC | CASKDGTAAGEQYF
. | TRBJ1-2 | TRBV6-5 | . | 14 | TGTGCCAGCAAGACCGGGACTTATTCCTATGGCTACACCTTC | CASKTGTYSYGYTF
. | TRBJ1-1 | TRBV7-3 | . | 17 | TGTGCCAGCAGCCTCTCCCAGGCTCGACGGAAGAACACTGAAGCTTTCTTT | CASSLSQARRKNTEAFF
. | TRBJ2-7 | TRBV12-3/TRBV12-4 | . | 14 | TGTGCCAGCAGTTCCCGGACGATCACCTACGAGCAGTACTTC | CASSSRTITYEQYF
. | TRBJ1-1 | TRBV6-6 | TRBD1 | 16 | TGTGCCAGCACCGTACGCGGGACAGTTATGAACACTGAAGCTTTCTTT | CASTVRGTVMNTEAFF
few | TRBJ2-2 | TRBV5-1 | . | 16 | TGCGCCAGCAGCCCCACTCCGGGACACAACACCGGGGAGCTGTTTTTT | CASSPTPGHNTGELFF
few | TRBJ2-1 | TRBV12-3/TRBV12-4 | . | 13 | TGTGCCAGCAGTTCCTCACAAAACAATGAGCAGTTCTTC | CASSSSQNNEQFF
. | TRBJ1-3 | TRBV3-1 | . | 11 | TGTGCCAGCAGCGAGGAGGGCACCATATATTTT | CASSEEGTIYF
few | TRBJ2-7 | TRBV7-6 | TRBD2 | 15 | TGTGCCAGCAGCCCCCAGCGGGGGAGCTCCTACGAGCAGTACTTC | CASSPQRGSSYEQYF
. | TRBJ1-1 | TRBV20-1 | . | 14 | TGCAGTGCTAGAGGGTCGACAGGGAACACTGAAGCTTTCTTT | CSARGSTGNTEAFF
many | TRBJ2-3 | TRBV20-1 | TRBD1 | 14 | TGCAGTGCCCCGGCGACAGGGGGACAGGGTACGCAGTATTTT | CSAPATGGQGTQYF
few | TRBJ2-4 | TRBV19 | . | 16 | TGTGCCAGTAGTATAGAGGGGGGGGCCCCCAAAAACATTCAGTACTTC | CASSIEGGAPKNIQYF
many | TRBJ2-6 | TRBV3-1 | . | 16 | TGTGCCAGCAGCCCTGACAGGTCCTCTGGGGCCAACGTCCTGACTTTC | CASSPDRSSGANVLTF
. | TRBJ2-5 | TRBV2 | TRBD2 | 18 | TGTGCCAGCAGTGAGGGACTAGCGGGGGGCGCGTACCAAGAGACCCAGTACTTC | CASSEGLAGGAYQETQYF
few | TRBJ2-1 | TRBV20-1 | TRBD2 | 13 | TGCAGTGCTAAACTAGCGGGGGGTAATGAGCAGTTCTTC | CSAKLAGGNEQFF
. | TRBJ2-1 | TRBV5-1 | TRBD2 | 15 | TGCGCCAGCAGCTTGACGTCTAGCGGGAGCTATGAGCAGTTCTTC | CASSLTSSGSYEQFF
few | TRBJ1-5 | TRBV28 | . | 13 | TGTGCCAGCAGTCCCCCTTTATATCAGCCCCAGCATTTT | CASSPPLYQPQHF
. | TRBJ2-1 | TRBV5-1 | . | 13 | TGCGCCAGCGTCGGCGGGGTCTACAATGAGCAGTTCTTC | CASVGGVYNEQFF
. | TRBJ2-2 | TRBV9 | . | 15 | TGTGCCAGCGGTCCGGGGGGCCGCGGCACCGGGGAGCTGTTTTTT | CASGPGGRGTGELFF